The 29 T cell receptor beta chains below come from one sample, sequenced in a study of T-cell memory formation after mild COVID-19. One entry per CDR3 protein, called by TCRdb with MiXCR from the 5' RACE reads. The sample holds hundreds of thousands of distinct CDR3 sequences, approximately 18% seen once. Source material: PBMCs or a T cell subset sorted from them (not recorded which). The receptors were gathered from an adult woman who had mild COVID-19 (a few samples of this study predate the infection). Cell type and time point are not known.

This clonotype was seen more than once but under ten times. The chain employs TRBV20-1 and TRBJ2-3; unclear D gene. V was trimmed by 5 bases and J by 2 bases, leaving 14 bases between them. The germline CDR1 and CDR2 sequences are DFQATT and SNEGSKA (reference sequence). CDR3 length: 14 amino acids. CDR3 loop: CSALLAHATDTQYF. CDR3 in DNA: TGCAGTGCTCTTCTCGCACACGCCACAGATACGCAGTATTTT.

This clonotype was seen a handful of times. The CDR3 here is CASSTPSQREFGTDTQYF. The DNA of the CDR3 is TGTGCCAGCAGTACACCCTCTCAGCGGGAGTTCGGCACAGATACGCAGTATTTT. The chain recombines TRBV12-3 or TRBV12-4 with TRBJ2-3; TRBD2 matches 8 bases. V shed 5 bases, J shed 1 base, and the junction held 14 bases outside the gene matches. The CDR3 runs to 18 residues.

This clonotype was observed a few times. The J gene is TRBJ1-4, the V gene TRBV2, with D tentatively TRBD1 (5 bases). This CDR3 has 16 residues. V lost 6 bases, J lost 4 bases, and 18 bases lay in between. The V gene's germline CDR1 is SNHLY and CDR2 FYNNEI. This CDR3 reads CASRTGPPELNEKLFF. CDR3 sequence (DNA): TGTGCCAGCAGGACGGGACCGCCGGAACTTAATGAAAAACTGTTTTTT.

This clonotype was seen ten or more times. The genes are TRBV5-6 and TRBJ1-2; D call uncertain. The V end lost 6 bases, the J end lost 4 bases, and 13 bases lay between the germline ends. The germline V gene encodes CDR1 SGHDT and CDR2 YYEEEE. This CDR3 has 13 residues. CDR3 sequence reads: CASTPWAVYGYTF. CDR3 sequence (DNA): TGTGCCAGCACCCCCTGGGCGGTCTATGGCTACACCTTC.

This clonotype was picked up a small number of times. This rearrangement joins TRBV6-2 or TRBV6-3 to TRBJ2-7; 12 bases map to TRBD2. With V trimmed by 6 bases and J by 1 base, 4 bases remained unmatched. The CDR3 consists of 15 residues. Looked up from germline, CDR1 is MNHEY and CDR2 is SVGEGT. CDR3 sequence: CASRILAGGSYEQYF. The CDR3 nucleotides read TGTGCCAGCAGGATACTAGCGGGGGGATCCTACGAGCAGTACTTC.

This clonotype was seen only a few times. The chain uses TRBV5-6 and TRBJ1-1, with D maybe TRBD1 (5 bases). The V and J ends lost 4 bases and 0 bases respectively, with 16 bases between them. The CDR3 sequence is 16 residues long. CDR1 and CDR2 (germline): SGHDT, YYEEEE. Here the CDR3 DNA reads TGTGCCAGCAGCCGATACAACAGGCGGCTGAACACTGAAGCTTTCTTT. It specifies CASSRYNRRLNTEAFF.

This clonotype turned up a few times. This chain links TRBV20-1 with TRBJ2-2; 11 bases align to TRBD2. The V gene end was trimmed by 6 bases and the J gene end by 4 bases; junction bases not matched to a gene: 4. The CDR3 loop spans 14 amino acids. Germline CDR1 DFQATT, CDR2 SNEGSKA (reference sequence). The CDR3 DNA is TGCAGTGCAACCACTAGCGGGAGCACCGGGGAGCTGTTTTTT. Translating it yields CSATTSGSTGELFF.

Details on this clonotype: The junction does not match germline at one end; this may be a read error. The CDR3 is CASTVGRSANTGDLFF. The DNA of the CDR3 is TGCGCCAGCACCGTGGGGCGTAGTGCGAACACCGGGGATCTGTTTTTT. The chain recombines TRBV23-1 with TRBJ2-2, with D perhaps assigned TRBD1 or TRBD2 (5 bases each). TRBV23-1 has ORF status, its function being uncertain. The CDR3 consists of 16 residues.

This clonotype was detected a few times. The genes are TRBV5-1 and TRBJ2-1; maybe TRBD2 (5 bases). Germline V CDR1 and CDR2: SGHRS, YFSETQ. V lost 0 bases, J lost 7 bases, and 14 bases lay in between. There are 15 residues in the CDR3. The CDR3: CASSLAELPGNEQFF. In DNA, the CDR3 is TGCGCCAGCAGCTTGGCCGAACTACCGGGAAATGAGCAGTTCTTC. Combining the CDR3 with reference TRBV5-1 and TRBJ2-1 gives the whole variable domain KAGVTQTPRYLIKTRGQQVTLSCSPISGHRSVSWYQQTPGQGLQFLFEYFSETQRNKGNFPGRFSGRQFSNSRSEMNVSTLELGDSALYLCASSLAELPGNEQFFGPGTRLTVL.

The chain links TRBV25-1 to TRBJ2-7, with D maybe TRBD2 (5 bases). Germline CDR1 MGHDK, CDR2 SYGVNS. V was clipped by 1 base and J by 3 bases, with 16 bases between them. The CDR3 spans 16 residues. CDR3 DNA: TGTGCCAGCAGTGAATCGTTAACGCGGGCTAACTACGAGCAGTACTTC. It encodes CASSESLTRANYEQYF.

There are many counts of this clonotype. V is TRBV15 and J is TRBJ2-1, with 9 bases fitting TRBD1. The V gene's germline CDR1 is LNHNV and CDR2 YYDKDF (reference sequence). V was clipped by 8 bases and J by 3 bases; unmatched bases: 5. The CDR3 sequence is 14 residues long. Here the CDR3 reads CATSRQGDYNEQFF. CDR3 DNA sequence: TGTGCCACCTCCAGACAGGGGGACTACAATGAGCAGTTCTTC.

This sequence joins TRBV5-1 and TRBJ2-4; 7 nucleotides agree with TRBD2. This CDR3 contains 15 residues. V gave up 0 bases and J gave up 7 bases; unmatched junction bases: 7. CDR1 and CDR2 (germline): SGHRS, YFSETQ. This CDR3 is CASSLAGASGNIQYF. In nucleotides, the CDR3 is TGCGCCAGCAGCTTGGCCGGGGCTAGCGGTAACATTCAGTACTTC.

The V gene is TRBV5-1, the J gene TRBJ2-3, with D possibly TRBD1 on 7 matching bases. This CDR3 has 16 amino acids. V was cut by 4 bases and J by 2 bases, with 17 bases left in between. Germline V gene sequence: CDR1 SGHRS, CDR2 YFSETQ. CDR3 in amino acids: CASSLRQGGDTDTQYF. The CDR3 coding sequence is TGCGCCAGCAGCCTGCGACAGGGAGGAGACACAGATACGCAGTATTTT.

This clonotype was recorded many times. The V and J genes are TRBV7-9 and TRBJ2-1, with 13 bases aligning to TRBD2. Germline V CDR1 and CDR2: SEHNR, FQNEAQ (reference sequence). The CDR3 contains 21 residues. Germline trimming cut 2 bases from V and 2 bases from J; bases unmatched to any gene: 15. CDR3 protein: CASSLLPGTSGIRRAYNEQFF. Here the CDR3 DNA reads TGTGCCAGCAGCTTACTACCTGGGACTAGCGGGATCAGACGAGCCTACAATGAGCAGTTCTTC.

This clonotype was found many times. DNA for the CDR3: TGTGCCACCAGCAACGGTGTCCCAGAGACCCAGTACTTC. Protein product: CATSNGVPETQYF. V is TRBV24-1 and J is TRBJ2-5; D is ambiguous. CDR3 size: 13 residues. V was shortened by 7 bases and J by 4 bases, with 12 bases between the two germline ends. Per germline, CDR1 KGHDR and CDR2 SFDVKD.

This clonotype was recorded a few times. The chain employs TRBV6-6 and TRBJ2-2, with 11 bases fitting TRBD2. With 2 bases clipped from V and 4 bases from J, the junction kept 12 bases outside the gene matches. Germline CDR1 MNHNY, CDR2 SVGAGI (reference sequence). This CDR3 region has 19 residues. The chain's CDR3 is CASSYSPSGGIPRTGELFF. The DNA for the CDR3 is TGTGCCAGCAGTTACAGCCCTAGCGGGGGGATCCCACGCACCGGGGAGCTGTTTTTT.

This chain uses TRBV20-1 with TRBJ1-1, with a tentative D call TRBD1 (5 bases). The germline gives CDR1 DFQATT, CDR2 SNEGSKA (reference sequence). This CDR3 is built from 12 residues. Trimming stripped 6 bases from V and 1 base from J, with 9 bases between. In nucleotides, the CDR3 is TGCAGTGCCACAGGCAGGAACACTGAAGCTTTCTTT. Protein product: CSATGRNTEAFF.

This clonotype came up a few times. V and J are TRBV29-1 and TRBJ2-6; D may correspond to TRBD1 or TRBD2 (5 bases each). This CDR3 is 13 amino acids long. Trimming stripped 4 bases from V and 2 bases from J, with 6 bases between. Germline V gene sequence: CDR1 SQVTM, CDR2 ANQGSEA. The DNA of the CDR3 is TGCAGCGTTGGAGGGGCTGGGGCCAACGTCCTGACTTTC. It is translated as CSVGGAGANVLTF. Filled out from reference TRBV29-1 and TRBJ2-6, the complete variable domain reads SAVISQKPSRDICQRGTSLTIQCQVDSQVTMMFWYRQQPGQSLTLIATANQGSEATYESGFVIDKFPISRPNLTFSTLTVSNMSPEDSSIYLCSVGGAGANVLTFGAGSRLTVL.

This clonotype was counted only a few times. The chain recombines TRBV4-1 with TRBJ2-7; 8 bases align to TRBD2. With V trimmed by 1 base and J by 4 bases, 3 bases remained unmatched. The CDR3 spans 14 residues. Germline V gene data show CDR1 as MGHRA and CDR2 as YSYEKL. DNA for the CDR3: TGCGCCAGCAGCCAAGGTACTAGCGGTTACGAGCAGTACTTC. It codes for CASSQGTSGYEQYF.

At least ten counts were recorded for this clonotype. The chain combines TRBV5-1 with TRBJ2-2; 12 bases agree with TRBD2. Germline-derived CDR1 and CDR2 are SGHRS and YFSETQ. This CDR3 has 19 residues. With V trimmed by 4 bases and J by 3 bases, 13 bases remained unmatched. The CDR3 nucleotides are TGCGCCAGCAGCAGCTCACTAGCGGGAGGACAGAGCGACACCGGGGAGCTGTTTTTT. It codes for CASSSSLAGGQSDTGELFF.

This chain uses TRBV20-1 with TRBJ2-7; 10 nucleotides align to TRBD1. Germline V gene data show CDR1 as DFQATT and CDR2 as SNEGSKA (reference sequence). The CDR3 is 15 residues long. V shed 6 bases and J 1 base; nucleotides not matched to a gene: 9. The CDR3: CSAKPRTGGSYEQYF. Written as DNA, the CDR3 is TGCAGTGCCAAACCTCGGACAGGGGGATCCTACGAGCAGTACTTC.

Here the CDR3 reads CASTTGGTGTEAFF. The CDR3 bases are TGTGCCAGCACGACAGGGGGCACGGGCACTGAAGCTTTCTTT. The gene calls are TRBV18 and TRBJ1-1, with TRBD1 matching 10 bases. The V gene's germline CDR1 is KGHSH and CDR2 LQKENI. The CDR3 extends over 14 amino acids. V lost 8 bases, J lost 4 bases, and 7 bases stayed unmatched.

CDR3 sequence (DNA): TGCAGTGCTACCAGGACCGCCCAAGAGACCCAGTACTTC. Its protein product is CSATRTAQETQYF. The V call is TRBV20-1, the J call TRBJ2-5; D unclear. V was cut by 4 bases and J by 1 base, with 10 bases left in between. Germline V lookup: CDR1 DFQATT, CDR2 SNEGSKA (reference sequence). CDR3 length: 13 amino acids.

This clonotype appeared a few times. The chain links TRBV7-9 to TRBJ2-1; D tentatively fits TRBD1 or TRBD2 (5 bases each). V was trimmed by 1 base and J by 4 bases, leaving 11 bases between them. The CDR3 runs 15 residues. Germline V gene sequence: CDR1 SEHNR, CDR2 FQNEAQ (reference sequence). The CDR3 sequence is CASSLDRGRYNEQFF. Written as DNA, the CDR3 is TGTGCCAGCAGCTTAGATCGGGGACGTTACAATGAGCAGTTCTTC. The full variable domain, rest sourced from reference TRBV7-9 and TRBJ2-1, is DTGVSQNPRHKITKRGQNVTFRCDPISEHNRLYWYRQTLGQGPEFLTYFQNEAQLEKSRLLSDRFSAERPKGSFSTLEIQRTEQGDSAMYLCASSLDRGRYNEQFFGPGTRLTVL.

This clonotype was observed a handful of times. The chain recombines TRBV12-3 or TRBV12-4 with TRBJ1-1; TRBD1 matches at 7 bases. The CDR3 has 15 amino acids. Trimming took 7 bases from V and 0 from J; bases not matched to a gene: 8. Written as DNA, the CDR3 is TGTGCCAGCAACATACAGGGGCGTCTGAACACTGAAGCTTTCTTT. It yields the protein CASNIQGRLNTEAFF.

V gene TRBV29-1 combines with J gene TRBJ2-2; a weak D match, TRBD1 (5 bases). CDR1 is SQVTM and CDR2 is ANQGSEA in the germline V gene. The CDR3 extends over 12 amino acids. Here the CDR3 DNA reads TGCAGTGCCCGGCAGGGTACCGGGGAGCTGTTTTTT. This encodes CSARQGTGELFF.

This clonotype appeared a few times. DNA for the CDR3: TGTGCCAGCAGCTTAGACGAGGAGGGAAACATTCAGTACTTC. This encodes CASSLDEEGNIQYF. The chain couples TRBV7-9 to TRBJ2-4, with D possibly matching TRBD2 (6 bases). In germline, CDR1 is SEHNR, CDR2 FQNEAQ (reference sequence). The CDR3 runs 14 residues. V shed 1 base and J shed 6 bases, with 10 bases lying between them.

This clonotype was detected many times. V is TRBV7-2 and J is TRBJ2-3; 11 bases match TRBD1. CDR1 is SGHTA and CDR2 is FQGNSA in the germline V gene. The CDR3 contains 14 residues. Losses at the gene ends were 5 bases for V and 5 bases for J; bases not matched to a gene: 3. The CDR3 spells CASSPGTGGDTQYF. In DNA form, the CDR3 reads TGTGCCAGCAGCCCCGGGACAGGGGGAGATACGCAGTATTTT.

In its sample, this clonotype was seen a few times. The J gene is TRBJ2-1, the V gene TRBV4-1; 11 positions match TRBD2. J gave up 5 bases and V 0 bases, and 6 bases lay outside the gene matches. CDR3 length: 17 residues. CDR1 and CDR2 from the germline V gene are MGHRA and YSYEKL. The CDR3, as DNA: TGCGCCAGCAGCCAAGAGCGGGCTAGCGGGGGGAACAATGAGCAGTTCTTC. This encodes CASSQERASGGNNEQFF.